The 21 T cell receptor beta chains listed next were all sequenced from one sample in a study of spatial heterogeneity in lung cancer. Points from the study as a whole: Tracking of tumor mutation counts was seen in expanded intratumoral alpha and beta TCR counts.

Time point in this sample: sample taken at primary tumor resection. These receptors' antigens are unknown. TCRdb reprocessed the 5' RACE reads with MiXCR, giving one entry per CDR3 protein. The sample records some 10,000 distinct CDR3 sequences, roughly 6.3% being singletons. Sequencing used lung tumor tissue, obtained at surgery. Source of these receptors: a male donor with early-stage non-small cell lung cancer.

This clonotype was seen at least ten times. The genes are TRBV2 and TRBJ1-6; 8 bases are shared with TRBD1. Trimming removed 1 base from V and 3 bases from J; junction bases left unmatched: 11. Germline V gives CDR1 SNHLY, CDR2 FYNNEI. The CDR3 is made up of 19 amino acids. The CDR3: CASSEEDRAWGHYNSPLHF. The CDR3 DNA follows: TGTGCCAGCAGTGAAGAGGACAGGGCGTGGGGCCACTATAATTCACCCCTCCACTTT. Looking up the rest from reference TRBV2 and TRBJ1-6 gives the full variable domain: EPEVTQTPSHQVTQMGQEVILRCVPISNHLYFYWYRQILGQKVEFLVSFYNNEISEKSEIFDDQFSVERPDGSNFTLKIRSTKLEDSAMYFCASSEEDRAWGHYNSPLHFGNGTRLTVT.

This clonotype was detected ten times or more. The chain joins TRBV28 to TRBJ2-5; D unclear. The V end lost 7 bases, the J end lost 0 bases, and 9 bases lay between the germline ends. Germline V gives CDR1 MDHEN, CDR2 SYDVKM. The CDR3 has 13 amino acids. The CDR3 sequence is CASIGANQETQYF. The DNA for the CDR3 is TGTGCCAGCATTGGCGCAAACCAAGAGACCCAGTACTTC.

This clonotype was counted ten times or more. The chain is built from TRBV6-5 and TRBJ1-4; possible D gene TRBD1, 6 bases. Trimming took off 6 bases at V and 3 bases at J, with 17 bases between the two ends. Germline CDR1 and CDR2: MNHEY and SVGAGI. The CDR3 contains 16 residues. This CDR3 reads CASRTGGVIPNEKLFF. Written as DNA, the CDR3 is TGTGCCAGCAGGACAGGAGGTGTCATACCTAATGAAAAACTGTTTTTT.

DNA of the CDR3: TGTGCCAGCAGCAAAGGGGGCACTGAAGCTTTCTTT. It is translated as CASSKGGTEAFF. The V gene is TRBV7-2, the J gene TRBJ1-1; possibly TRBD1 for D (6 bases). Germline lookup yields CDR1 SGHTA and CDR2 FQGNSA. The length of the CDR3 is 12 residues. Trimming pared 5 bases from V and 4 bases from J, leaving 8 bases between. The entire variable domain, with the rest obtained from reference TRBV7-2 and TRBJ1-1, is as follows: GAGVSQSPSNKVTEKGKDVELRCDPISGHTALYWYRQSLGQGLEFLIYFQGNSAPDKSGLPSDRFSAERTGGSVSTLTIQRTQQEDSAVYLCASSKGGTEAFFGQGTRLTVV.

This clonotype was seen ten or more times. The rearrangement links TRBV5-4 to TRBJ2-1, with 9 bases matching TRBD2. Losses at the gene ends were 4 bases for V and 9 bases for J; bases not matched to a gene: 8. Germline CDR1 and CDR2: SGHNT and YYREEE (reference sequence). CDR3 length: 14 residues. DNA for the CDR3: TGTGCCAGCAGCCGGACTAGCGAGGGGAGTGAGCAGTTCTTC. Translated, it gives CASSRTSEGSEQFF.

This clonotype was seen many times. As DNA, the CDR3 is TGTGCCAGCAGCCCCCTAGGGATACGGGAGACCCAGTACTTC. It encodes CASSPLGIRETQYF. The rearrangement joins TRBV7-9 to TRBJ2-5; D is unclear. The CDR3 extends over 14 amino acids. Trimming took 5 bases from V and 5 from J, leaving 15 bases between them. Germline CDR1 is SEHNR and CDR2 is FQNEAQ (reference sequence).

A few counts support this clonotype. The chain has TRBV4-2 and TRBJ1-6, with 9 bases that match TRBD1. The CDR3 covers 16 residues. Germline lookup yields CDR1 LGHNA and CDR2 YNFKEQ. Unmatched junction bases numbered 10, after V lost 0 bases and J lost 13 bases. The CDR3: CASSQDWGQGRIPLHF. The CDR3 bases are TGTGCCAGCAGCCAAGATTGGGGACAGGGTCGGATTCCCCTCCACTTT.

This clonotype was counted many times. The genes are TRBV30 and TRBJ2-7; D is unresolved. Trimming took 2 bases from V and 6 from J, leaving 8 bases between them. Germline CDR1 is GTSNPN and CDR2 is SVGIG (reference sequence). The CDR3 extends over 11 amino acids. This CDR3 is CAWSSFREQYF. In DNA form, the CDR3 reads TGTGCCTGGAGTTCTTTTCGCGAGCAGTACTTC. The whole variable domain, remainder taken from reference TRBV30 and TRBJ2-7, is SQTIHQWPATLVQPVGSPLSLECTVEGTSNPNLYWYRQAAGRGLQLLFYSVGIGQISSEVPQNLSASRPQDRQFILSSKKLLLSDSGFYLCAWSSFREQYFGPGTRLTVT.

This clonotype was counted at least ten times. This rearrangement joins TRBV6-6 to TRBJ2-5, with 11 bases that match TRBD2. The length of the CDR3 is 15 residues. Germline values: CDR1 MNHNY, CDR2 SVGAGI (reference sequence). Trimming took 8 bases from V and 4 from J; bases not matched to a gene: 9. CDR3 nucleotides: TGTGCCAGCTCACTAGCGGGGGCCGGAGGAGAGACCCAGTACTTC. Translation: CASSLAGAGGETQYF.

This clonotype was picked up many times. The J gene is TRBJ2-3, the V gene TRBV7-6, with a tentative D call TRBD2 (7 bases). Germline V gene lookup returns CDR1 SGHVS and CDR2 FNYEAQ. Trimming removed 1 base from V and 4 bases from J, with 18 bases in between. This CDR3 contains 17 residues. Written as DNA, the CDR3 is TGTGCCAGCAGCTTAGGGTCAACGGGGGGCCGATCAGATACGCAGTATTTT. Translation: CASSLGSTGGRSDTQYF.

In its sample, this clonotype was seen many times. The CDR3 region is CASSTRRQGENTEAFF. The CDR3, as DNA: TGCGCCAGCAGCACCCGACGACAGGGTGAGAACACTGAAGCTTTCTTT. This chain uses TRBV5-1 with TRBJ1-1, with 7 bases matching TRBD1. Germline CDR1 is SGHRS and CDR2 is YFSETQ. The ends lost 4 bases at V and 1 base at J; junction bases unmatched: 10. The CDR3 contains 16 residues.

Within the sample, this clonotype is medium-sized. This chain's CDR3 is CASSQSTGGGETQYF. DNA for the CDR3: TGCGCCAGCAGCCAATCTACAGGGGGGGGAGAGACCCAGTACTTC. The V call is TRBV4-3, the J call TRBJ2-5; maybe TRBD1 (8 bases). Germline assignment: CDR1 LGHNA and CDR2 YSLEER. The V and J ends lost 2 bases and 4 bases respectively, with 14 bases between them. CDR3 length equals 15 residues.

This chain links TRBV7-2 with TRBJ2-7; weak D call: TRBD1 (5 bases). The CDR3 sequence is 13 residues long. Trimming left V 4 bases short and J 2 bases short, with 9 bases between. Germline CDR1 is SGHTA and CDR2 is FQGNSA. Here the CDR3 reads CASSSVTAYEQYF. CDR3 sequence (DNA): TGTGCCAGCAGCTCCGTGACAGCCTACGAGCAGTACTTC. The whole variable domain, remainder taken from reference TRBV7-2 and TRBJ2-7, is GAGVSQSPSNKVTEKGKDVELRCDPISGHTALYWYRQSLGQGLEFLIYFQGNSAPDKSGLPSDRFSAERTGGSVSTLTIQRTQQEDSAVYLCASSSVTAYEQYFGPGTRLTVT.

This clonotype was counted at least ten times. The chain employs TRBV11-2 and TRBJ1-2, with 9 nucleotides matching TRBD1. The CDR3 consists of 15 residues. V gave up 1 base and J gave up 5 bases; unmatched junction bases: 5. Germline-derived CDR1 and CDR2 are SGHAT and FQNNGV. The CDR3 DNA sequence: TGTGCCAGCAGCTTAGCGGGGACAGGGCCTTATGGCTACACCTTC. This encodes CASSLAGTGPYGYTF.

In this sample, this clonotype is medium-sized. The genes are TRBV3-1 and TRBJ1-2, with D perhaps TRBD1 (6 bases). Trimming stripped 5 bases from V and 7 bases from J, with 11 bases between. The CDR3 runs 12 residues. Looked up from germline, CDR1 is LGHDT and CDR2 is YNNKEL (reference sequence). The CDR3 sequence is CASSEDSRGYTF. In DNA, the CDR3 is TGTGCCAGCAGCGAGGACAGTCGTGGCTACACCTTC.

This clonotype was detected many times. The V call is TRBV6-2 or TRBV6-3, the J call TRBJ1-5; TRBD1 agrees at 7 bases. The ends lost 5 bases at V and 4 bases at J; junction bases unmatched: 2. The CDR3 has 13 residues. Germline CDR1 and CDR2: MNHEY and SVGEGT. CDR3 amino acids: CASSPQGNQPQHF. The CDR3 region has the DNA TGTGCCAGCAGTCCACAGGGGAATCAGCCCCAGCATTTT.

This clonotype was recorded at least ten times. This chain links TRBV7-2 with TRBJ1-2, with D perhaps matching TRBD1 (5 bases). The V and J ends lost 5 bases and 4 bases respectively, with 11 bases between them. The V gene's germline CDR1 is SGHTA and CDR2 FQGNSA. CDR3 size: 13 residues. Here the CDR3 reads CASSLDISYGYTF. The CDR3, as DNA: TGTGCCAGCAGCCTGGACATTAGCTATGGCTACACCTTC.

There are a few counts of this clonotype. The chain carries TRBV29-1 and TRBJ2-2; 7 bases fit TRBD1. CDR3 size: 14 residues. V lost 5 bases and J lost 1; bases outside the gene matches: 4. Germline-derived CDR1 and CDR2 are SQVTM and ANQGSEA. DNA of the CDR3: TGCAGCGTTAGACAGGGAAAGAACACCGGGGAGCTGTTTTTT. Its translation is CSVRQGKNTGELFF.

This clonotype was observed a handful of times. The rearrangement joins TRBV10-3 to TRBJ2-1; 9 bases are a match to TRBD2. The CDR3 spans 15 residues. Germline trimming cut 7 bases from V and 0 bases from J; bases unmatched to any gene: 4. Germline V gene data show CDR1 as ENHRY and CDR2 as SYGVKD. The CDR3 DNA follows: TGTGCCATCACGGCGGGGGGGAGCTCCTACAATGAGCAGTTCTTC. This translates into CAITAGGSSYNEQFF.

This clonotype was observed at least ten times. The chain links TRBV5-1 to TRBJ2-3; 9 nucleotides match TRBD2. The CDR3 runs to 14 residues. The germline gives CDR1 SGHRS, CDR2 YFSETQ. Losses at the gene ends were 4 bases for V and 5 bases for J; bases not matched to a gene: 5. CDR3 sequence reads: CASSAGGPEDTQYF. The CDR3 bases are TGCGCCAGCAGCGCGGGGGGGCCGGAAGATACGCAGTATTTT.

By sample share, this clonotype is hyperexpanded. The chain combines TRBV4-1 with TRBJ2-7; TRBD2 might be the D (5 bases). The V end was cut by 1 base, the J end by 3 bases, with 10 bases between. CDR1 is MGHRA, CDR2 YSYEKL, per germline. The CDR3 spans 14 residues. The CDR3 nucleotides read TGCGCCAGCAGCCAAGTTTACCGGGACTACGAGCAGTACTTC. This translates into CASSQVYRDYEQYF.